This T cell receptor (beta chain) was found in a study of CD8 T cells in ankylosing spondylitis. The study, taken as a whole, reports: A number of the motif variants had already been described in reactive arthritis synovial fluid and blood. Disease-linked clones had a CD8+ phenotype and relatively low frequency in peripheral blood. A motif of roughly eight highly homologous TCR beta variants was seen as apparently characteristic of ankylosing spondylitis blood.

CDR1 and CDR2 (germline): SGHRS, YFSETQ. The junction had 8 bases not matched to a gene; V was cut back by 1 base and J by 4 bases. The CDR3 length is 16 residues. On this clonotype: Its specificity is unknown.

TCRdb redid the calling of the 5' RACE reads with MiXCR, one entry per CDR3 protein. Of some 200,000 distinct CDR3 sequences listed, over 10% are singletons. This TCR came from a male donor with ankylosing spondylitis or in good health (not recorded which). The sample taken for sequencing was blood, either unsorted or a sorted T cell fraction (not recorded which). This chain joins TRBV5-1 and TRBJ2-1, with TRBD1 matching 7 bases. CDR3 region: CASSLQRQGTYNEQFF. In DNA, the CDR3 is TGCGCCAGCAGCTTGCAGCGACAGGGAACGTACAATGAGCAGTTCTTC.